This T cell receptor beta chain was captured in a study of blood T cell repertoires in COVID-19. Measured with immunoSEQ multiplex PCR; TCRdb has only the in-frame clones, and not every one. The table records around 400,000 clones, 80% to 90% of them present only once. This receptor was obtained from a woman in her 30s with COVID-19, enrolled during active disease. Sequencing was carried out using peripheral blood.

The CDR3 spells CASGSGRASASYNEQFF. The CDR3 nucleotides are TGTGCCAGCGGTAGCGGGAGGGCCTCAGCCTCCTACAATGAGCAGTTCTTC. J is TRBJ2-1 and V is TRBV2; TRBD2 agrees at 11 bases. J lost 0 bases, V lost 8 bases, and 9 bases had no gene match. This CDR3 has 17 amino acids. Per the germline V gene, CDR1 is SNHLY and CDR2 is FYNNEI.